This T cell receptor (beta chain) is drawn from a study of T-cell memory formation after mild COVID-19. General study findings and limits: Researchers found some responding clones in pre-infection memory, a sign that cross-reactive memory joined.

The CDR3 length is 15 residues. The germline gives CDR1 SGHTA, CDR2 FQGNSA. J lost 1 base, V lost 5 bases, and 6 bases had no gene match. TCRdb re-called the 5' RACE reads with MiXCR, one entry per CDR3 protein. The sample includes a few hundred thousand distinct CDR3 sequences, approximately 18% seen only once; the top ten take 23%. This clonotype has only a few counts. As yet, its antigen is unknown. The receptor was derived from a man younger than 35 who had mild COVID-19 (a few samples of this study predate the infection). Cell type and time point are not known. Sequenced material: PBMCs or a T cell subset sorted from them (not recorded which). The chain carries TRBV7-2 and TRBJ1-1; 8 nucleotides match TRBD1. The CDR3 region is CASSRLGQGNTEAFF. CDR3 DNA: TGTGCCAGCAGCCGACTAGGACAGGGGAACACTGAAGCTTTCTTT.